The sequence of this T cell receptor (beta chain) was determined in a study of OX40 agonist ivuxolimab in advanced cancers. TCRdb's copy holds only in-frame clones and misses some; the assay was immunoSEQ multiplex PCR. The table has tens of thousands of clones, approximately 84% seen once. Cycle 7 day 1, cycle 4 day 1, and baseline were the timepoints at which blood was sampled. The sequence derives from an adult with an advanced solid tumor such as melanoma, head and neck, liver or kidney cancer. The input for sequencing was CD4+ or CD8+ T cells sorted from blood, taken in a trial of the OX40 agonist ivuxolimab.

The CDR3 region has the DNA TGTGCCAGCAGTGAAGGACAGGGTGGCTCTGGCTACACCTTC. This sequence encodes CASSEGQGGSGYTF. J is TRBJ1-2 and V is TRBV28; 8 nucleotides line up with TRBD1. CDR3 length: 14 residues. The junction had 9 bases not matched to a gene; V was cut back by 5 bases and J by 7 bases. Germline loops: CDR1 MDHEN, CDR2 SYDVKM.